The 28 T cell receptor beta chains below all came from one sample that was sequenced in a study of OX40 agonist ivuxolimab in advanced cancers. TCRdb's copy holds only in-frame clones and misses some; the assay was immunoSEQ multiplex PCR. This table has about 86,000 clones, approximately 90% appearing once. The sequencing used CD4+ or CD8+ T cells sorted from blood, collected in a trial of the OX40 agonist ivuxolimab. All receptors derive from an adult with an advanced solid tumor such as melanoma, head and neck, liver or kidney cancer.

This chain joins TRBV5-1 and TRBJ2-1; 14 bases agree with TRBD2. V lost 4 bases, J lost 6 bases, and 9 bases stayed unmatched. This CDR3 is 17 amino acids long. Germline V gene lookup returns CDR1 SGHRS and CDR2 YFSETQ. The CDR3: CASSQGLAGVWGNEQFF. Here the CDR3 DNA reads TGCGCCAGCAGCCAGGGACTAGCGGGAGTTTGGGGCAATGAGCAGTTCTTC.

This chain connects TRBV28 to TRBJ1-1; D ambiguous. This CDR3 has 12 residues. Germline CDR1 reads MDHEN; CDR2 reads SYDVKM. The V gene lost 6 bases and the J gene lost 10 bases, with 15 bases spanning the gap. CDR3 protein: CASRLGRMGAFF. The CDR3 DNA reads TGTGCCAGCAGGCTTGGGCGTATGGGAGCTTTCTTT.

The V gene is TRBV2, the J gene TRBJ2-7; 8 positions agree with TRBD1. The CDR3 is made up of 12 amino acids. In germline, CDR1 is SNHLY, CDR2 FYNNEI. Unmatched junction bases numbered 3, after V lost 6 bases and J lost 5 bases. The CDR3 nucleotides are TGTGCCAGCAGATGGACAGGGAACGAGCAGTACTTC. This encodes CASRWTGNEQYF.

CDR3 residues: CAWSVTGQGARTEAFF. The DNA for the CDR3 is TGTGCCTGGAGTGTAACGGGACAGGGGGCGAGAACTGAAGCTTTCTTT. The genes are TRBV30 and TRBJ1-1; 12 bases fit TRBD1. Trimming removed 0 bases from V and 5 bases from J; junction bases left unmatched: 7. This CDR3 spans 16 amino acids. Per the germline V gene, CDR1 is GTSNPN and CDR2 is SVGIG (reference sequence).

Written as DNA, the CDR3 is TGCAGCGTCCGTCTGCGGGAGACCCAGTACTTC. It translates to CSVRLRETQYF. This chain links TRBV29-1 with TRBJ2-5, with D uncertain. From germline, CDR1 is SQVTM and CDR2 ANQGSEA. Trimming took off 6 bases at V and 5 bases at J, with 10 bases between the two ends. CDR3 length equals 11 residues.

The V call is TRBV2, the J call TRBJ2-1, with no clear D. The germline CDR1 and CDR2 sequences are SNHLY and FYNNEI. This CDR3 comprises 14 residues. The V end lost 5 bases, the J end lost 4 bases, and 12 bases lay between the germline ends. The CDR3 spells CASSRRVGYNEQFF. The CDR3 nucleotides read TGTGCCAGCAGTAGAAGGGTGGGGTACAATGAGCAGTTCTTC.

This clone was detected only a few times. V gene TRBV30 combines with J gene TRBJ1-1; the D is unclear. The CDR3 totals 11 residues. V dropped 5 bases and J dropped 4 bases, with 8 bases sitting between them. Germline CDR1 and CDR2: GTSNPN and SVGIG (reference sequence). CDR3 region: CAWGKPTEAFF. The CDR3 DNA is TGTGCCTGGGGTAAACCCACTGAAGCTTTCTTT. The full variable domain, with the rest looked up from reference TRBV30 and TRBJ1-1, is SQTIHQWPATLVQPVGSPLSLECTVEGTSNPNLYWYRQAAGRGLQLLFYSVGIGQISSEVPQNLSASRPQDRQFILSSKKLLLSDSGFYLCAWGKPTEAFFGQGTRLTVV.

This sequence joins TRBV28 and TRBJ1-2, with 12 bases identical to TRBD1. With V trimmed by 2 bases and J by 2 bases, 3 bases remained unmatched. The germline V gene encodes CDR1 MDHEN and CDR2 SYDVKM. The CDR3 has 16 amino acids. CDR3 loop: CASSLAGTGGNYGYTF. The CDR3 DNA reads as TGTGCCAGCAGTTTAGCCGGGACAGGGGGCAACTATGGCTACACCTTC.

The V gene is TRBV30, the J gene TRBJ2-7; unclear D gene. The CDR3 consists of 12 residues. Trimming pared 1 base from V and 3 bases from J, leaving 7 bases between. Germline CDR1 and CDR2: GTSNPN and SVGIG (reference sequence). CDR3 region: CAWSASSYEQYF. The CDR3 DNA reads TGTGCCTGGAGTGCCTCAAGCTACGAGCAGTACTTC.

Only one count was recorded for this clone. One end of the junction does not line up with germline, which may come from a read error. The chain joins TRBV6-6 to TRBJ2-7; TRBD2 is a possible D gene (5 bases). This CDR3 is built from 13 residues. CDR1 is MNHNY, CDR2 SVGAGI, per germline (reference sequence). Written as DNA, the CDR3 is TGTGCCAGCATTTTAGACGGGGTTGGGGAGCCGTACTTC. Translation: CASILDGVGEPYF.

The rearrangement joins TRBV29-1 to TRBJ2-7, with D perhaps matching TRBD1 or TRBD2 (5 bases each). The CDR3 extends over 11 amino acids. V was trimmed by 6 bases and J by 6 bases, leaving 12 bases between them. The germline V gene has CDR1 SQVTM and CDR2 ANQGSEA. The CDR3 DNA reads as TGCAGCGTAGGGGACCACGTCGAGCAGTACTTC. This sequence encodes CSVGDHVEQYF.

A single count supports this clone. The chain joins TRBV7-9 to TRBJ1-2, with D tentatively TRBD1 (5 bases). Germline assignment: CDR1 SEHNR and CDR2 FQNEAQ (reference sequence). The germline V and J ends were trimmed by 0 bases and 8 bases, with 22 bases remaining between them. The CDR3 spans 17 residues. In DNA, the CDR3 is TGTGCCAGCAGCTTAGCGCCAGGGACGGTACTACCTATGGGCTACACCTTC. Protein product: CASSLAPGTVLPMGYTF.

This clone was found once. The gene calls are TRBV30 and TRBJ2-7; the D gene is possibly TRBD1 (5 bases). Germline values: CDR1 GTSNPN, CDR2 SVGIG (reference sequence). This CDR3 is 14 amino acids long. V was trimmed by 5 bases and J by 0 bases, leaving 14 bases between them. The CDR3 DNA follows: TGTGCCTGGGCGGTTGACAGCAACTCCTACGAGCAGTACTTC. Its protein is CAWAVDSNSYEQYF. The whole variable domain, remainder taken from reference TRBV30 and TRBJ2-7, is SQTIHQWPATLVQPVGSPLSLECTVEGTSNPNLYWYRQAAGRGLQLLFYSVGIGQISSEVPQNLSASRPQDRQFILSSKKLLLSDSGFYLCAWAVDSNSYEQYFGPGTRLTVT.

The rearrangement joins TRBV6-1 to TRBJ2-1; D is unclear. Per germline, CDR1 MNHNS and CDR2 SASEGT. Trimming cost V 3 bases and J 5 bases, with 8 bases left between them. The CDR3 length is 13 residues. CDR3 amino acids: CASSEILNNEQFF. For the CDR3, the DNA is TGTGCCAGCAGTGAGATCCTGAACAATGAGCAGTTCTTC.

The J gene is TRBJ1-4, the V gene TRBV5-1, with a possible D match to TRBD1 (6 bases). This CDR3 region has 17 residues. V lost 0 bases to trimming and J lost 6 bases, with 18 bases between them. Per the germline V gene, CDR1 is SGHRS and CDR2 is YFSETQ. The CDR3 DNA reads TGCGCCAGCAGCTTGGCCCCCAGGGGTGCGGGGGATGAAAAACTGTTTTTT. Amino acid sequence: CASSLAPRGAGDEKLFF.

The V and J genes are TRBV19 and TRBJ2-1; possibly TRBD1 for D (5 bases). The germline CDR1 and CDR2 sequences are LNHDA and SQIVND (reference sequence). The CDR3 contains 14 residues. Deletions cut 3 bases from V and 0 bases from J, with 6 bases between. The CDR3 region has the DNA TGTGCCAGTAGTATTCAGGGCTCCTACAATGAGCAGTTCTTC. It yields the protein CASSIQGSYNEQFF.

The rearrangement joins TRBV5-1 to TRBJ1-5; a possible D gene is TRBD1 (5 bases). Per the germline V gene, CDR1 is SGHRS and CDR2 is YFSETQ. V was pared by 3 bases and J by 3 bases, with 19 bases between. The CDR3 consists of 17 residues. This CDR3 is CASSCPGPRPSNQPQHF. The CDR3 DNA reads TGCGCCAGCAGCTGCCCGGGACCTAGACCCTCCAATCAGCCCCAGCATTTT.

Comments on this clone: At one end the junction does not follow the germline gene, possibly because of a read error. The chain combines TRBV30 with TRBJ2-3; D possibly corresponds to TRBD2 (5 bases). Per germline, CDR1 GTSNPN and CDR2 SVGIG (reference sequence). The CDR3 is 13 residues long. The CDR3 region has the DNA TGTGCCCGGAGGTGGGCCGGCACAGATACGCAGTATTTT. Translated, it gives CARRWAGTDTQYF.

As concerns this clone: An end of the junction does not agree with germline; a read error may underlie this. The chain employs TRBV7-2 and TRBJ2-1; 11 bases match TRBD2. This CDR3 region has 13 residues. Germline values: CDR1 SGHTA, CDR2 FQGNSA. CDR3 protein: CASSLLRTSGLVF. The CDR3 bases are TGTGCCAGCAGCTTACTCCGGACTAGCGGGTTAGTCTTC.

The chain's CDR3 is CASSLRGTEAFF. CDR3 coding DNA: TGTGCCAGCAGCTTGAGGGGGACTGAAGCTTTCTTT. V gene TRBV5-6 combines with J gene TRBJ1-1, with a weak D call TRBD1 (6 bases). Germline-derived CDR1 and CDR2 are SGHDT and YYEEEE. Between the trimmed V and J ends, which lost 1 base and 5 bases, there was a span of 6 bases. The CDR3 is 12 residues long.

The count of this clone is one. The chain is built from TRBV28 and TRBJ1-2, with D maybe TRBD1 (6 bases). V was pared by 8 bases and J by 5 bases, with 15 bases between. CDR3 length equals 13 residues. Germline V gene data show CDR1 as MDHEN and CDR2 as SYDVKM. In nucleotides, the CDR3 is TGTGCCAGCGCCTACAGGGTAGGGTATGGCTACACCTTC. This codes for CASAYRVGYGYTF.

On this clone itself: The junction departs from germline at one end; a sequencing error may be responsible. The chain employs TRBV4-3 and TRBJ2-3, with 7 bases identical to TRBD2. Germline loops: CDR1 LGHNA, CDR2 YSLEER. CDR3 length equals 14 residues. The CDR3 nucleotides are TGCGCCAGCAGCCAAGAGAGATCGGGGGGAATATCACATTTT. The encoded protein is CASSQERSGGISHF.

J is TRBJ2-2 and V is TRBV11-2; D is undetermined. V was cut by 1 base and J by 0 bases, with 6 bases left in between. Germline CDR1 SGHAT, CDR2 FQNNGV. The CDR3 is made up of 15 amino acids. The CDR3 is CASSLGHTNTGELFF. The CDR3 DNA reads TGTGCCAGCAGCTTAGGTCACACGAACACCGGGGAGCTGTTTTTT.

The gene calls are TRBV10-2 and TRBJ2-5; D is uncertain. The CDR3 has 13 amino acids. V lost 4 bases and J lost 0, with 6 bases in between. Germline CDR1 WSHSY, CDR2 SAAADI. The CDR3 region has the DNA TGCGCCAGCAGTGGTCAGTACCAAGAGACCCAGTACTTC. This encodes CASSGQYQETQYF.

V is TRBV18 and J is TRBJ2-4, with 8 bases that match TRBD1. V dropped 5 bases and J dropped 3; count of bases not matched to a gene: 6. This CDR3 contains 15 residues. Looked up from germline, CDR1 is KGHSH and CDR2 is LQKENI. In DNA, the CDR3 is TGTGCCAGCTCAACGGGACAGGCGGTCAAAAACATTCAGTACTTC. It is translated as CASSTGQAVKNIQYF.

The chain combines TRBV4-1 with TRBJ2-1; tentative D call: TRBD1 (5 bases). The length of the CDR3 is 14 residues. Per germline, CDR1 MGHRA and CDR2 YSYEKL. V lost 6 bases, J lost 8 bases, and 17 bases lay in between. This chain's CDR3 is CASRGRGRPDEQFF. In DNA, the CDR3 is TGCGCCAGCAGGGGGCGTGGGCGACCGGATGAGCAGTTCTTC.

The chain employs TRBV11-2 and TRBJ2-2; possible D gene TRBD1, 6 bases. V lost 4 bases to trimming and J lost 4 bases, with 16 bases between them. This CDR3 comprises 16 residues. In germline, CDR1 is SGHAT, CDR2 FQNNGV. As DNA, the CDR3 is TGTGCCAGCAGCTACACAGGGAGAAAAGGCACCGGGGAGCTGTTTTTT. It translates to CASSYTGRKGTGELFF.

This clone was observed a few times. The chain has TRBV18 and TRBJ1-1; maybe TRBD1 (5 bases). The germline V and J ends were trimmed by 9 bases and 8 bases, with 13 bases remaining between them. CDR1 is KGHSH and CDR2 is LQKENI in the germline V gene. The CDR3 is made up of 11 amino acids. The CDR3 DNA reads TGTGCCAGTTCCTCTCAGGGAGAAGCTTTCTTT. Translating it yields CASSSQGEAFF.